In its sample, the clone carrying this T cell receptor beta chain was seen a few times. This sample is part of a study of response to subunit inactivated influenza vaccine. TCRdb ran MiXCR on the RT-PCR reads and lists one entry per CDR3 protein. The sample carries roughly 550,000 distinct CDR3 sequences, under 30% recorded once. Germline V CDR1 and CDR2: DFQATT, SNEGSKA (reference sequence). V was pared by 6 bases and J by 7 bases, with 13 bases between. There are 13 residues in the CDR3. These records were also assigned to another study, of T cells expressing NK-cell markers. That source reports: Template switching by 5'RACE with UMIs generated the TCR beta cDNA. HCMV specificity of expanded NKG2C+ T cell clones remained unclear.

Sequences were derived from CD4+ T cells sorted from PBMCs, sampled 11 to 12 days after vaccination. This clonotype originated in a man aged 50-60 years who received an inactivated influenza vaccine. The rearrangement joins TRBV20-1 to TRBJ1-6; no reliable D call. The CDR3 here is CSATGGKNSPLHF. CDR3 DNA sequence: TGCAGTGCCACGGGCGGCAAAAATTCACCCCTCCACTTT.